This T cell receptor (beta chain) stems from a study of blood T cell repertoires in COVID-19. The germline gives CDR1 SGHRS, CDR2 YFSETQ. V lost 0 bases to trimming and J lost 1 base, with 8 bases between them. CDR3 length: 15 residues. TCRdb's copy holds only in-frame clones and misses some; the assay was immunoSEQ multiplex PCR. The table has 150,000 to 200,000 clones, around nine tenths seen once. The sequence was collected from a man aged 40-55 years with acute or convalescent COVID-19. The sequenced sample was peripheral blood. The V call is TRBV5-1, the J call TRBJ1-5; D might be TRBD1 (5 bases). CDR3 region: CASSLEGASNQPQHF. CDR3 DNA sequence: TGCGCCAGCAGCTTGGAAGGGGCCAGCAATCAGCCCCAGCATTTT.